The rows below give T cell receptor beta chains drawn from one sample of a study of sequential checkpoint blockade in melanoma. Measured with immunoSEQ multiplex PCR; TCRdb has only the in-frame clones, and not every one. The sample shows roughly 6,000 clones, roughly 50% of them seen only once. Sequenced here: CD8+ T cells sorted from blood (inferred from file names), sampled from a patient given nivolumab and ipilimumab in sequence. The receptors come from a human patient with melanoma. Some clones in this sample may be carry-over from other donors' samples. Both conserved end residues are part of each CDR3. The order of the fields is clone size, V gene, D gene, J gene, CDR3 protein, CDR3 DNA. D genes are given only for firm matches. A clone size is listed for some rows: how often the clone was seen (once, few, many), or a class if it is expanded.

medium-sized	TRBV14	.	TRBJ1-5	CASSHAAAGSNQPQHF	TGTGCCAGCAGCCACGCGGCCGCGGGGAGCAATCAGCCCCAGCATTTT
.	TRBV29-1	.	TRBJ2-7	CSATGDYYEQYF	TGCAGCGCGACAGGGGACTACTACGAGCAGTACTTC
.	TRBV27	.	TRBJ2-2	CASSFGRDGELFF	TGTGCCAGCAGTTTCGGGAGAGACGGGGAGCTGTTTTTT
.	TRBV28	.	TRBJ1-3	CASSLEGPLGHSSGNTIYF	TGTGCCAGCAGTTTAGAGGGCCCGCTGGGACATAGCTCTGGAAACACCATATATTTT
few	TRBV19	.	TRBJ1-1	CASSRTANTEAFF	TGTGCCAGTAGTAGGACAGCGAACACTGAAGCTTTCTTT
once	TRBV5-1	TRBD1	TRBJ1-4	CASSPLTGFNEKLFF	TGCGCCAGCAGCCCGCTGACAGGGTTTAATGAAAAACTGTTTTTT
few	TRBV5-1	TRBD1	TRBJ2-7	CASSEDRAEYGQYF	TGCGCCAGCAGCGAGGACAGGGCAGAGTATGGGCAGTACTTC
few	TRBV7-9	TRBD1	TRBJ1-6	CASSLGDRGSPLHF	TGTGCCAGCAGCTTAGGGGACAGGGGGTCACCCCTCCACTTT
.	TRBV27	.	TRBJ2-3	CASSLGPSEGGVFTDTQYF	TGTGCCAGCAGTTTAGGCCCCAGTGAAGGGGGGGTGTTCACAGATACGCAGTATTTT
once	TRBV10-3	.	TRBJ2-7	CAISKQGDEQYF	TGTGCCATCAGTAAACAGGGCGACGAGCAGTACTTC
.	TRBV19	.	TRBJ1-1	CASSMNIQGREAFF	TGTGCCAGTAGTATGAATATACAGGGAAGGGAAGCTTTCTTT
.	TRBV28	TRBD2	TRBJ2-7	CASSLDSRTSGMASYEQYF	TGTGCCAGCAGTTTAGATTCGCGGACTAGCGGAATGGCCTCCTACGAGCAGTACTTC
medium-sized	TRBV23-1	.	TRBJ2-7	CASSQPIGGASYEQYF	TGCGCCAGCAGTCAACCCATCGGGGGTGCCTCCTACGAGCAGTACTTC
.	TRBV27	TRBD1	TRBJ2-7	CASSLGRGQGLYEQYF	TGTGCCAGCAGTTTAGGGAGGGGACAGGGTCTATACGAGCAGTACTTC
medium-sized	TRBV4-3	.	TRBJ2-7	CASSQAGGAYEQYF	TGCGCCAGCAGCCAAGCGGGGGGCGCGTACGAGCAGTACTTC
few	TRBV4-1	.	TRBJ1-2	CASSQVSGEGYGYTF	TGCGCCAGCAGCCAAGTATCGGGAGAGGGCTATGGCTACACCTTC
.	TRBV6-5	.	TRBJ1-1	CASSYFRGTEAFF	TGTGCCAGCAGTTACTTTAGGGGCACTGAAGCTTTCTTT
.	TRBV11-1	TRBD1	TRBJ2-7	CASSDRVGYEQYF	TGTGCCAGCAGCGACAGGGTGGGCTACGAGCAGTACTTC
.	TRBV7-3	.	TRBJ1-5	CASSFGYNQPQHF	TGTGCCAGCAGCTTCGGGTACAATCAGCCCCAGCATTTT
few	TRBV4-1	TRBD1	TRBJ1-1	CASSQDRSGGNTEAFF	TGTGCCAGCAGCCAAGATCGGTCAGGGGGGAACACTGAAGCTTTCTTT
.	TRBV4-1	TRBD1	TRBJ1-3	CASSQDRGLGNTIYF	TGCGCCAGCAGCCAAGACAGGGGGCTTGGAAACACCATATATTTT
.	TRBV20-1	.	TRBJ2-7	CSVPGYEQYF	TGCAGTGTCCCCGGCTACGAGCAGTACTTC
.	TRBV5-1	TRBD2	TRBJ2-1	CASSGTINEQFF	TGCGCCAGCAGCGGGACTATCAATGAGCAGTTCTTC
.	TRBV7-9	.	TRBJ2-7	CASSNGQFYEQYF	TGTGCCAGCAGCAACGGACAGTTCTACGAGCAGTACTTC
.	TRBV11-3	.	TRBJ1-1	CASSLGQGTAFF	TGTGCCAGCAGCTTAGGCCAGGGTACAGCTTTCTTT
few	TRBV23-1	TRBD1	TRBJ2-7	CASSQPGDRDYEQYF	TGCGCCAGCAGCCAGCCCGGGGACAGGGACTACGAGCAGTACTTC
large	TRBV5-6	TRBD1	TRBJ2-7	CASSTTDRVSYEQYF	TGTGCCAGCAGCACGACAGACAGGGTCTCCTACGAGCAGTACTTC
.	TRBV5-5	TRBD1	TRBJ1-1	CASSDLLLDRGETEAFF	TGTGCCAGCAGCGACCTCCTCTTGGACAGGGGAGAAACTGAAGCTTTCTTT
few	TRBV27	.	TRBJ1-1	CASSARVNTEAFF	TGTGCCAGCAGTGCCCGGGTCAACACTGAAGCTTTCTTT
.	TRBV27	TRBD1	TRBJ2-7	CASSLRGTGFQDEQYF	TGTGCCAGCAGTTTAAGGGGGACAGGGTTCCAGGACGAGCAGTACTTC
.	TRBV5-4	TRBD1	TRBJ1-6	CASRDRGASSPLHF	TGTGCCAGCAGGGACAGGGGCGCGAGCTCACCCCTCCACTTT
few	TRBV5-4	TRBD1	TRBJ2-6	CASSLLPGQGTAGANVLTF	TGTGCCAGCAGCTTATTACCCGGACAGGGAACTGCTGGGGCCAACGTCCTGACTTTC
.	TRBV7-2	TRBD2	TRBJ2-7	CASSRLLAGVSYEQYF	TGTGCCAGCAGTCGACTTTTAGCGGGGGTCTCCTACGAGCAGTACTTC
.	TRBV7-3	TRBD2	TRBJ2-6	CASSLSGGAGANVLTF	TGTGCCAGCAGCTTAAGCGGGGGGGCTGGGGCCAACGTCCTGACTTTC
.	TRBV7-9	.	TRBJ2-7	CASTTPEEFEEQYF	TGTGCCAGCACCACCCCCGAAGAGTTTGAGGAGCAGTACTTC
few	TRBV5-6	TRBD1	TRBJ1-2	CASSLNSRQGAPGYTF	TGTGCCAGCAGCTTGAACTCTCGGCAGGGGGCGCCGGGCTACACCTTC